The 30 T cell receptor beta chains in this list originate from one sample, sequenced in a study of blood T cell repertoires in COVID-19. Method: immunoSEQ multiplex PCR; TCRdb's copy keeps in-frame clones and lacks some. The sample has 150,000 to 200,000 clones; roughly 76% are singletons. The source material was peripheral blood. Receptors originate from a woman in her forties or fifties with active or convalescent COVID-19.

J is TRBJ2-7 and V is TRBV19; 7 bases line up with TRBD2. V lost 8 bases, J lost 3 bases, and 19 bases stayed unmatched. The CDR3 has 17 residues. The germline gives CDR1 LNHDA, CDR2 SQIVND (reference sequence). CDR3 coding DNA: TGTGCCAGTGGGTGGCCGGGAGGCACGCGGGGTGGCTACGAGCAGTACTTC. Translated: CASGWPGGTRGGYEQYF. Complete variable domain (other parts from reference TRBV19 and TRBJ2-7): DGGITQSPKYLFRKEGQNVTLSCEQNLNHDAMYWYRQDPGQGLRLIYYSQIVNDFQKGDIAEGYSVSREKKESFPLTVTSAQKNPTAFYLCASGWPGGTRGGYEQYFGPGTRLTVT.

The J gene is TRBJ2-3, the V gene TRBV6-2 or TRBV6-3; 10 nucleotides agree with TRBD2. The CDR3 covers 18 residues. V gave up 0 bases and J gave up 2 bases; unmatched junction bases: 8. Germline V gene sequence: CDR1 MNHEY, CDR2 SVGEGT. The CDR3 spells CASSYSGGAGGITDTQYF. CDR3 nucleotide sequence: TGTGCCAGCAGTTACTCAGGCGGAGCGGGAGGGATCACAGATACGCAGTATTTT.

This chain links TRBV6-5 with TRBJ2-2, with D tentatively TRBD1 (5 bases). Deletions cut 6 bases from V and 4 bases from J, with 15 bases between. CDR1 is MNHEY and CDR2 is SVGAGI in the germline V gene. The CDR3 covers 15 residues. CDR3 loop: CASRQGSWGTGELFF. Written as DNA, the CDR3 is TGTGCCAGCAGGCAGGGTTCGTGGGGCACCGGGGAGCTGTTTTTT.

The rearrangement joins TRBV5-8 to TRBJ1-2, with 7 nucleotides matching TRBD1. The ends lost 0 bases at V and 4 bases at J; junction bases unmatched: 6. Germline V gene lookup returns CDR1 SGHTS and CDR2 YDEGEE. The CDR3 is 15 amino acids. In DNA form, the CDR3 reads TGTGCCAGCAGCTTGGGCCAGGGGGTCGGCTATGGCTACACCTTC. Protein sequence: CASSLGQGVGYGYTF. The whole variable domain, filled in from reference TRBV5-8 and TRBJ1-2, reads EAGVTQSPTHLIKTRGQQATLRCSPISGHTSVYWYQQALGLGLQFLLWYDEGEERNRGNFPPRFSGRQFPNYSSELNVNALELEDSALYLCASSLGQGVGYGYTFGSGTRLTVV.

V usage is TRBV5-6 and J usage is TRBJ1-6; TRBD1 matches at 9 bases. V shed 0 bases and J 10 bases; nucleotides not matched to a gene: 11. The CDR3 contains 17 residues. In germline, CDR1 is SGHDT, CDR2 YYEEEE. CDR3 coding DNA: TGTGCCAGCAGCTTGGCCACCGGGACAGGGTGGCGATCACCCCTCCACTTT. Amino acid sequence: CASSLATGTGWRSPLHF.

The genes are TRBV19 and TRBJ2-2; D is possibly TRBD1 (7 bases). The germline gives CDR1 LNHDA, CDR2 SQIVND (reference sequence). The CDR3 is made up of 14 amino acids. Trimming removed 7 bases at V and 8 bases at J, with 17 bases between. The CDR3 loop reads CASTPVQGRGELFF. As DNA, the CDR3 is TGTGCCAGTACTCCGGTACAGGGGAGGGGGGAGCTGTTTTTT.

The V gene is TRBV30, the J gene TRBJ1-2; a possible D gene is TRBD1 (6 bases). Trimming cost V 4 bases and J 8 bases, with 17 bases left between them. The CDR3 is 13 amino acids. The germline V gene encodes CDR1 GTSNPN and CDR2 SVGIG (reference sequence). In DNA form, the CDR3 reads TGTGCCTGGATCCTACAGGGAAAGGGCGGCTACACCTTC. Amino acid sequence: CAWILQGKGGYTF.

V gene TRBV7-2 combines with J gene TRBJ1-2; D is unclear. This CDR3 spans 15 amino acids. V gave up 1 base and J gave up 3 bases, with 12 bases separating them. Germline assignment: CDR1 SGHTA and CDR2 FQGNSA. The CDR3 DNA reads TGTGCCAGCAGCTTAGGAGCGAGGCATCACTATGGCTACACCTTC. Translation: CASSLGARHHYGYTF.

This chain links TRBV9 with TRBJ2-7, with 7 positions matching TRBD1. The CDR3 is 14 residues long. V was clipped by 3 bases and J by 0 bases; unmatched bases: 3. Germline V CDR1 and CDR2: SGDLS, YYNGEE. The CDR3 sequence is CASSATGDSYEQYF. Written as DNA, the CDR3 is TGTGCCAGCAGCGCTACAGGGGACTCCTACGAGCAGTACTTC.

The chain recombines TRBV6-5 with TRBJ2-7; 7 bases align to TRBD2. Germline V gives CDR1 MNHEY, CDR2 SVGAGI. V shed 8 bases and J 6 bases; nucleotides not matched to a gene: 7. This CDR3 region has 12 residues. The CDR3 nucleotides are TGTGCCAGCGGGAGGGCCGTCGGCGAGCAGTACTTC. Translation gives CASGRAVGEQYF.

This chain connects TRBV5-6 to TRBJ1-1; D might be TRBD1 (5 bases). The CDR3 is 14 amino acids. Deletions cut 4 bases from V and 3 bases from J, with 13 bases between. Germline V gene sequence: CDR1 SGHDT, CDR2 YYEEEE. CDR3 bases: TGTGCCAGCAGCCCAGGGCTTGGGGACACTGAAGCTTTCTTT. This gives the protein CASSPGLGDTEAFF. Drawing the rest from reference TRBV5-6 and TRBJ1-1, the complete variable domain is DAGVTQSPTHLIKTRGQQVTLRCSPKSGHDTVSWYQQALGQGPQFIFQYYEEEERQRGNFPDRFSGHQFPNYSSELNVNALLLGDSALYLCASSPGLGDTEAFFGQGTRLTVV.

CDR3 bases: TGTGCCAGCAGTACCTCGGGACTCCCCAGGCAGCAGTTCTTC. Translation gives CASSTSGLPRQQFF. J is TRBJ2-1 and V is TRBV6-5; D possibly corresponds to TRBD2 (6 bases). The CDR3 has 14 residues. CDR1 MNHEY and CDR2 SVGAGI come from the germline V gene. Trimming stripped 5 bases from V and 11 bases from J, with 19 bases between.

V usage is TRBV7-9 and J usage is TRBJ2-7; 8 bases match TRBD2. V shed 3 bases, J shed 2 bases, and the junction held 6 bases outside the gene matches. This CDR3 spans 15 amino acids. Germline V gene data show CDR1 as SEHNR and CDR2 as FQNEAQ (reference sequence). CDR3 residues: CASSLVSGGPYEQYF. The CDR3 region has the DNA TGTGCCAGCAGCTTGGTAAGCGGGGGCCCCTACGAGCAGTACTTC.

The chain recombines TRBV6-4 with TRBJ1-2; the match to TRBD1 covers 7 bases. V lost 3 bases and J lost 7; bases outside the gene matches: 8. CDR3 length: 14 residues. Germline V gene sequence: CDR1 MRHNA, CDR2 SNTAGT. The CDR3 is CASSEMEGASGYTF. As DNA, the CDR3 is TGTGCCAGCAGTGAAATGGAGGGGGCTTCTGGCTACACCTTC.

The J gene is TRBJ1-1, the V gene TRBV2; 8 bases are a match to TRBD1. The length of the CDR3 is 14 residues. Germline CDR1 and CDR2: SNHLY and FYNNEI. Trimming cost V 8 bases and J 2 bases; bases outside gene matches: 7. In nucleotides, the CDR3 is TGTGCCAGCTCACAGGGGGAACTAAACACTGAAGCTTTCTTT. Translation gives CASSQGELNTEAFF.

The chain joins TRBV28 to TRBJ1-5, with a tentative D call TRBD1 (6 bases). The CDR3 contains 16 residues. V dropped 3 bases and J dropped 4 bases, with 16 bases sitting between them. Germline lookup yields CDR1 MDHEN and CDR2 SYDVKM. CDR3 loop: CASSFPAGESNQPQHF. The CDR3 DNA sequence: TGTGCCAGCAGTTTCCCGGCAGGGGAATCTAATCAGCCCCAGCATTTT.

This clone was picked up a small number of times. The chain carries TRBV19 and TRBJ1-3; TRBD1 agrees at 7 bases. Losses at the gene ends were 3 bases for V and 1 base for J; bases not matched to a gene: 6. CDR1 is LNHDA and CDR2 is SQIVND in the germline V gene (reference sequence). The length of the CDR3 is 16 residues. The CDR3, as DNA: TGTGCCAGTAGTATGGGACAGTTCCCGTCTGGAAACACCATATATTTT. Protein product: CASSMGQFPSGNTIYF.

The V and J genes are TRBV11-2 and TRBJ2-2, with no clear D. Trimming cost V 3 bases and J 0 bases, with 8 bases left between them. Germline V CDR1 and CDR2: SGHAT, FQNNGV. CDR3 size: 15 residues. CDR3 nucleotides: TGTGCCAGCAGCTTGAGGAACGCGAACACCGGGGAGCTGTTTTTT. Its protein is CASSLRNANTGELFF.

This clone was detected ten times or more. The rearrangement joins TRBV13 to TRBJ2-7, with TRBD1 as a possible D gene (5 bases). The CDR3 contains 13 residues. CDR1 is PRHDT, CDR2 FYEKMQ, per germline (reference sequence). The V end lost 5 bases, the J end lost 6 bases, and 14 bases lay between the germline ends. This chain's CDR3 is CASSLSTDTEQYF. CDR3 in DNA: TGTGCCAGCAGCCTTTCGACAGACACCGAGCAGTACTTC.

The gene calls are TRBV20-1 and TRBJ2-1; D gene unclear. CDR1 and CDR2 from the germline V gene are DFQATT and SNEGSKA (reference sequence). V gave up 6 bases and J gave up 9 bases, with 9 bases separating them. This CDR3 has 10 residues. CDR3 residues: CSALMAEQFF. CDR3 DNA sequence: TGCAGTGCCCTCATGGCTGAGCAGTTCTTC.

The chain is built from TRBV9 and TRBJ2-7; D is undetermined. V shed 1 base and J shed 0 bases, with 8 bases lying between them. Germline V lookup: CDR1 SGDLS, CDR2 YYNGEE. The CDR3 has 14 amino acids. In DNA form, the CDR3 reads TGTGCCAGCAGCGTATCCCCTAGCTCCTACGAGCAGTACTTC. Translating it yields CASSVSPSSYEQYF.

The chain's CDR3 is CASSPPTGANYGYTF. The CDR3 DNA reads as TGTGCCAGCTCACCACCGACAGGTGCTAACTATGGCTACACCTTC. V usage is TRBV18 and J usage is TRBJ1-2; TRBD1 might be the D (6 bases). From germline, CDR1 is KGHSH and CDR2 LQKENI. The CDR3 runs to 15 residues. V lost 0 bases and J lost 0, with 8 bases in between.

This chain connects TRBV3-1 (or the pseudogene TRBV3-2) to TRBJ2-5; 12 nucleotides line up with TRBD2. The CDR3 spans 16 residues. V was pared by 1 base and J by 5 bases, with 5 bases of the junction left unmatched. The V gene's germline CDR1 is LGHDT and CDR2 YNNKEL (reference sequence). CDR3 in amino acids: CASSQVGLAGGETQYF. The CDR3 DNA sequence: TGTGCCAGCAGCCAAGTGGGACTAGCGGGCGGGGAGACCCAGTACTTC.

The rearrangement joins TRBV5-6 to TRBJ1-1; 12 positions match TRBD1. Germline V gives CDR1 SGHDT, CDR2 YYEEEE. The CDR3 spans 17 residues. Germline trimming cut 3 bases from V and 4 bases from J; bases unmatched to any gene: 10. The CDR3 region has the DNA TGTGCCAGCAGCTCGGGACAGGGGGCGGCTGCTGGCACTGAAGCTTTCTTT. Translation: CASSSGQGAAAGTEAFF.

The CDR3, as DNA: TGTGCCAGCAGTTTTAGCGGCCTAAGCTCCTACAATGAGCAGTTCTTC. It yields the protein CASSFSGLSSYNEQFF. The V gene is TRBV28, the J gene TRBJ2-1; D perhaps matches TRBD2 (6 bases). V dropped 3 bases and J dropped 0 bases, with 12 bases sitting between them. CDR3 size: 16 residues. In germline, CDR1 is MDHEN, CDR2 SYDVKM.

The V call is TRBV19, the J call TRBJ2-7; TRBD2 matches at 7 bases. Germline V gene sequence: CDR1 LNHDA, CDR2 SQIVND (reference sequence). The CDR3 loop spans 18 amino acids. The J segment lost 0 bases and the V segment lost 3 bases, leaving 14 bases of the junction unmatched. Written as DNA, the CDR3 is TGTGCCAGTAGTATCTTCGGCGGTTCTAGCGGCGTCTCCTACGAGCAGTACTTC. Its protein is CASSIFGGSSGVSYEQYF. Filled out from reference TRBV19 and TRBJ2-7, the complete variable domain reads DGGITQSPKYLFRKEGQNVTLSCEQNLNHDAMYWYRQDPGQGLRLIYYSQIVNDFQKGDIAEGYSVSREKKESFPLTVTSAQKNPTAFYLCASSIFGGSSGVSYEQYFGPGTRLTVT.

The chain uses TRBV4-2 and TRBJ2-3, with 8 positions matching TRBD1. In germline, CDR1 is LGHNA, CDR2 YNFKEQ. With V trimmed by 1 base and J by 4 bases, 7 bases remained unmatched. The CDR3 consists of 16 residues. CDR3 in amino acids: CASSQGDRGRADTQYF. The CDR3 nucleotides read TGTGCCAGCAGCCAAGGAGACAGGGGTCGGGCAGATACGCAGTATTTT.

V and J are TRBV4-1 and TRBJ1-2; weak D call: TRBD1 (6 bases). V lost 5 bases, J lost 3 bases, and 16 bases lay in between. CDR3 length equals 15 residues. CDR1 is MGHRA and CDR2 is YSYEKL in the germline V gene. CDR3 sequence (DNA): TGCGCCAGCAGCTCGTTAGGGGGGAGGGACTATGGCTACACCTTC. Translation gives CASSSLGGRDYGYTF.

In this sample, this clone turned up once. The J gene is TRBJ1-2, the V gene TRBV6-2 or TRBV6-3; D gene unclear. The CDR3 has 14 residues. The V end was cut by 2 bases, the J end by 3 bases, with 10 bases between. Germline V lookup: CDR1 MNHEY, CDR2 SVGEGT. This chain's CDR3 is CASSYSPLYYGYTF. The CDR3 DNA sequence: TGTGCCAGCAGTTACAGCCCTCTTTACTATGGCTACACCTTC.

There are a few counts of this clone. The chain couples TRBV7-8 to TRBJ1-2; a weak D match, TRBD1 (6 bases). Trimming left V 5 bases short and J 7 bases short, with 11 bases between. The CDR3 sequence is 12 residues long. Germline V CDR1 and CDR2: SGHVS, FQNEAQ. The chain's CDR3 is CASSRRDIGYTF. The CDR3 DNA sequence: TGTGCCAGCAGCCGTAGGGACATTGGCTACACCTTC.